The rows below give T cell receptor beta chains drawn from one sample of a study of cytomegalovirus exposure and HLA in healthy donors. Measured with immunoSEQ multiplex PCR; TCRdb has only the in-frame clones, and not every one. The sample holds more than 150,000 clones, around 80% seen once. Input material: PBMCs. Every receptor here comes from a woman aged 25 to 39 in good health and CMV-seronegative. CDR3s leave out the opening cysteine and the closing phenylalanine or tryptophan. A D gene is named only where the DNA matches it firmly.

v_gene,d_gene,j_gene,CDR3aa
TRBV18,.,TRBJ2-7,ASSPQTPNYEQY
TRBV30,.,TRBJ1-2,AWVGRDNSNYGYT
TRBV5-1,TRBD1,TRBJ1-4,ASSLELPGQINEKLF
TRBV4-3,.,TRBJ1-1,ASSSPDRNTEAF
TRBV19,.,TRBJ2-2,ASSIVSANTGELF
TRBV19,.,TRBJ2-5,ASSIVNGETQY
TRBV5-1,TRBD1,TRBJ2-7,ASSFDRGLGQY
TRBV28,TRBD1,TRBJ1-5,ASSFPGTGYSNQPQH
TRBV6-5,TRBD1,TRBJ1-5,ASGGQGGRNQPQH
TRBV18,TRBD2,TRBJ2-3,ASSPETSGGTDTQY
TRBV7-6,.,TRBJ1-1,ASSLGGFTEAF
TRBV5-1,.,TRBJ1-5,ASSDKPNQPQH
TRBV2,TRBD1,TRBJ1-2,ASDPGQGGYGYT
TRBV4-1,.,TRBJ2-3,ASTRGRGDTQY
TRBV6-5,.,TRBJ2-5,ASSYSGLAETQY
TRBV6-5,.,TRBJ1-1,ASRLQGPNTEAF
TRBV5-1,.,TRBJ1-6,ASGIEGDSPLH
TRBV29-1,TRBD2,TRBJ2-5,SVEQRGGRETQY
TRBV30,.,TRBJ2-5,AWSSTTSSQETQY
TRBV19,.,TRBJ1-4,AARTSMTEKLF
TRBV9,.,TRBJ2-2,ASSVSWFTGELF
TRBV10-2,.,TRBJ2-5,ASSEPFAGAETQY
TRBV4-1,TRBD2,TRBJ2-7,ASSQELPSERGGLPGEQY
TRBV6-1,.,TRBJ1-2,ASSQTKGHYGYT
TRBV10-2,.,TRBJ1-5,ASSENPGNSNQPQH
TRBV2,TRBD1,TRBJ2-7,ASSEQGQGYEQY
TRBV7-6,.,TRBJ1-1,ASSSKTGTEAF
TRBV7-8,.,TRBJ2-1,ASSLGATGEQF
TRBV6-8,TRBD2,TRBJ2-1,ASSYGLAGGGEQF
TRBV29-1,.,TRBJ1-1,SVEEVQGSIATEAF
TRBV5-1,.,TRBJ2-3,ASSEASSTDTQY
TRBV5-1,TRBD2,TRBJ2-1,ASSSGTSGYNEQF
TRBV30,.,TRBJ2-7,AWSVLGLGEQY
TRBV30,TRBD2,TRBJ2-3,AWSVGLAGGSGTDTQY
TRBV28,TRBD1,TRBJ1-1,ASSQAQGAFKTEAF
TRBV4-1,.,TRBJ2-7,ASSQVDNYEQY
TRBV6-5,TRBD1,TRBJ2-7,ASRGTGTGYYEQY
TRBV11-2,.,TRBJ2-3,ASSLTDTQY
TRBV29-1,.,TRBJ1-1,SVEGRLSNTEAF
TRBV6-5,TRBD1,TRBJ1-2,ASSYRGGGYT
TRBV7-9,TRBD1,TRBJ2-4,ASSLRGPLDIQY
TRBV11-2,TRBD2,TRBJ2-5,ASSLGRTSGGLGETQY
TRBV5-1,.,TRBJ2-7,ASSFGRGDLTYEQY
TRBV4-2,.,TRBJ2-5,ASSQDPVQGWGETQY
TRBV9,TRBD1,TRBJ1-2,ASSAGGGPTSSAGYT